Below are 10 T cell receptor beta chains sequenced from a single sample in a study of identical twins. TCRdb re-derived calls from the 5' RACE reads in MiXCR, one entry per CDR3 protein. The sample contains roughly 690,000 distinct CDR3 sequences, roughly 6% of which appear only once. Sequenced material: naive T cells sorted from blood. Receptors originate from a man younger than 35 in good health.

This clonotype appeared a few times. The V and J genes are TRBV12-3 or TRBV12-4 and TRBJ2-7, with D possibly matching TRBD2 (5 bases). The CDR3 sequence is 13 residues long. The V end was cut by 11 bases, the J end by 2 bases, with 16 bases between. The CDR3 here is CASIRSGTYEQYF. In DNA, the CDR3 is TGTGCCTCGATCAGGAGCGGCACCTACGAGCAGTACTTC.

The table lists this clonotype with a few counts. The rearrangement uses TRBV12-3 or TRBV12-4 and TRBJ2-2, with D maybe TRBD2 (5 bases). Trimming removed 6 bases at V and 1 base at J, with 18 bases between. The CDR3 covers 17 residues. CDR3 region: CASSLTRALRNTGELFF. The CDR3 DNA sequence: TGTGCCAGCAGCCTTACTAGGGCCCTTAGGAACACCGGGGAGCTGTTTTTT.

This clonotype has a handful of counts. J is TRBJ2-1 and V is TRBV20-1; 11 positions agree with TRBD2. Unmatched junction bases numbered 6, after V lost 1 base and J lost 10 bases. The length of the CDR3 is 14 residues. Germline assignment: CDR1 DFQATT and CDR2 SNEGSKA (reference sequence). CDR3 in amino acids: CSARALAGVGEQFF. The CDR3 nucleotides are TGCAGTGCTAGAGCACTAGCGGGAGTGGGGGAGCAGTTCTTC.

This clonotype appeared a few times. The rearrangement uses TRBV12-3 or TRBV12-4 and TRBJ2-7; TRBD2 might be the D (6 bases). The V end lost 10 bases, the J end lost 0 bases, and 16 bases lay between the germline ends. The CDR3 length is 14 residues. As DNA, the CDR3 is TGTGCCACCTCTCGCGGGGATCTCTCCTACGAGCAGTACTTC. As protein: CATSRGDLSYEQYF.

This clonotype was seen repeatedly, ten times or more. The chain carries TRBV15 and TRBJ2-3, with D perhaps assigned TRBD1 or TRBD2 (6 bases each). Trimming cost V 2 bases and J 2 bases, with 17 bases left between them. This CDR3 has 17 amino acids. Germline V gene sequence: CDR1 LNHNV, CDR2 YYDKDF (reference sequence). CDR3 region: CATSRYGGGGNTDTQYF. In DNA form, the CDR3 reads TGTGCCACCAGCAGATACGGGGGCGGAGGGAACACAGATACGCAGTATTTT.

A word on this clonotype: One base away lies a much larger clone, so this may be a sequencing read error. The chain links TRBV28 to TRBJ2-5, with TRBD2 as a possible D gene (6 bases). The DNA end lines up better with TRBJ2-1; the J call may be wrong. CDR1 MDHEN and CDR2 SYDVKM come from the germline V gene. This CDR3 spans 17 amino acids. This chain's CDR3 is CASSPYGTGRSGETQFF. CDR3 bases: TGTGCCAGCAGTCCTTACGGAACGGGCAGGTCGGGAGAGACCCAGTTCTTC.

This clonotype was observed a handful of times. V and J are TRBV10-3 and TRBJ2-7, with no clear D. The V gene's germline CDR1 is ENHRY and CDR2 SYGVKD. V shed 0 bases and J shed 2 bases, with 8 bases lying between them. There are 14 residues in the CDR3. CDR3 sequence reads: CAISESTTAYEQYF. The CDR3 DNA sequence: TGTGCCATCAGTGAGTCGACGACCGCCTACGAGCAGTACTTC.

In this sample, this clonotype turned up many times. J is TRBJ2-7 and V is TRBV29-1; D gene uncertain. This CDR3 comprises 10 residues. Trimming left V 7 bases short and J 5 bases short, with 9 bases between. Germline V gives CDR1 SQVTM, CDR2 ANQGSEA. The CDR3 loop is CSALGHEQYF. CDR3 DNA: TGCAGCGCCCTTGGGCACGAGCAGTACTTC.

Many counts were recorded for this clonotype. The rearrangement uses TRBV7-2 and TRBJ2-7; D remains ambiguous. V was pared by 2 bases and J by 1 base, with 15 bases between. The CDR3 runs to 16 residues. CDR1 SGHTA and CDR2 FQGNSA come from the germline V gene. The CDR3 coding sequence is TGTGCCAGCAGCTTATTAGAGTCAGTGTATTCCTACGAGCAGTACGTC. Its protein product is CASSLLESVYSYEQYV.

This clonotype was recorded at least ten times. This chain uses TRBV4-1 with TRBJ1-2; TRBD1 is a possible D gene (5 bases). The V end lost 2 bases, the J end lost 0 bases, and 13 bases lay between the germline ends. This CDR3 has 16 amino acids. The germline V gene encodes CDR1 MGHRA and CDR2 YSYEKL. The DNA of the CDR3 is TGCGCCAGCAGCCAATACCAGGGAAATCCTAACTATGGCTACACCTTC. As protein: CASSQYQGNPNYGYTF.